The following is a T cell receptor (beta chain) sequence with its context. What it binds is not known. Sequencing used immunoSEQ multiplex PCR; TCRdb keeps in-frame clones, though not all of them. The sample holds roughly 30,000 clones; just under 75% are singletons and the top ten take under 15%. With around ten days of culture completed, CD4+ T cells were isolated. It was two doses of either the BNT162b2 or mRNA-1273 vaccine that participants received. Half the medium was replaced with IL-2 medium on days 3 and 7. The sample is drawn from a study of vaccination effects on CD4 cells after COVID-19. Across the whole study: Pools of viral peptides were used by the ViraFEST assay to expand antigen-specific CD4+ T cells ahead of sequencing. Post-vaccine specimens arrived a median 72 days past the second dose.

The CDR3 runs to 14 residues. Trimming cost V 6 bases and J 4 bases, with 15 bases left between them. From germline, CDR1 is MGHRA and CDR2 YSYEKL. General observations from the study: Vaccine-induced clones in healthy vaccinees cross-reacted with common cold coronaviruses in only 1 of 255 cases.

The sequences come from CD4+ T cells from PBMCs cultured without peptide, collected after COVID-19 vaccination. The chain combines TRBV4-1 with TRBJ1-1; a possible D gene is TRBD1 (6 bases). The sequence derives from a human donor who received a COVID-19 vaccine. The DNA of the CDR3 is TGCGCCAGCAGGGGTATAGCACAGGGCACTGAAGCTTTCTTT. Protein sequence: CASRGIAQGTEAFF.